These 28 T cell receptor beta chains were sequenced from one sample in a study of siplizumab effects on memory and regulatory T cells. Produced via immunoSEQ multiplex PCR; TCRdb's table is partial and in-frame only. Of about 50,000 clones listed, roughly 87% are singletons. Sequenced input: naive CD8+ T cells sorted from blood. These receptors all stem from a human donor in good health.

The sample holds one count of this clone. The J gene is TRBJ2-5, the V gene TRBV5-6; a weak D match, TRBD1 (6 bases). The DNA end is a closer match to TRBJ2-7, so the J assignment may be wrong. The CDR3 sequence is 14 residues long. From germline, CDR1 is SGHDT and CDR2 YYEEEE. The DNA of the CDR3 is TGTGCCAGCAGCTTGGGGGACACCTCCTACGAGCAGTACTTC. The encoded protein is CASSLGDTSYEQYF.

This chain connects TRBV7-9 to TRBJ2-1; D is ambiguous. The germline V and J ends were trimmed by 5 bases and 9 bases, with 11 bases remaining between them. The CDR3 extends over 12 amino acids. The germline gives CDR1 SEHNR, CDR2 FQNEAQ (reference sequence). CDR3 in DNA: TGTGCCAGCAGCCCACGGTTTATTGAGCAGTTCTTC. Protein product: CASSPRFIEQFF.

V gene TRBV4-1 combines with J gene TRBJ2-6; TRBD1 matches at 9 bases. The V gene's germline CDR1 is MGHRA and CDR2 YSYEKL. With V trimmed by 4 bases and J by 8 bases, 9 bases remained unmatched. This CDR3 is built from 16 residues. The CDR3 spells CASSPLGQGGTNVLTF. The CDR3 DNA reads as TGCGCCAGCAGCCCCCTGGGACAGGGCGGGACCAACGTCCTGACTTTC.

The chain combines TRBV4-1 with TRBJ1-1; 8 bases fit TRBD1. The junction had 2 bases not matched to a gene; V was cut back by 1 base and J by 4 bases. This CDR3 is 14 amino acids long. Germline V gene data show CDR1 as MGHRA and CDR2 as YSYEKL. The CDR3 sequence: CASSQVTGGTEAFF. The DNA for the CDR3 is TGCGCCAGCAGCCAAGTCACAGGGGGCACTGAAGCTTTCTTT.

In DNA form, the CDR3 reads TGCGCCAGCAGTGAGTCCCCCCCCGGCGTTGGGCCCTACAATGAGCAGTTCTTC. It specifies CASSESPPGVGPYNEQFF. The V and J genes are TRBV10-1 and TRBJ2-1; D ambiguous. Germline V gene lookup returns CDR1 WNHNN and CDR2 SYGVQD (reference sequence). Trimming took 0 bases from V and 2 from J, leaving 17 bases between them. The CDR3 totals 18 residues.

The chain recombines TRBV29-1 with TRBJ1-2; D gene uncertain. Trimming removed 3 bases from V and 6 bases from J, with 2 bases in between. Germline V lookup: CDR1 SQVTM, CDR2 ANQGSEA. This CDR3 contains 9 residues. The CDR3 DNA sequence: TGCAGCGTTGATCATGGCTACACCTTC. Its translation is CSVDHGYTF.

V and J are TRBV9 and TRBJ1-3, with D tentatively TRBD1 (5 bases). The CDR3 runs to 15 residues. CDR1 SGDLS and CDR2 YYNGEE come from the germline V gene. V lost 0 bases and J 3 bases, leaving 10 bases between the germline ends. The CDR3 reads CASSVEGVGGNTIYF. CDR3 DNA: TGTGCCAGCAGCGTAGAAGGGGTTGGTGGAAACACCATATATTTT.

The CDR3 coding sequence is TGCGCCAGCAGCCTCCTGGGGGGACAGGGTATCGCGAACACTGAAGCTTTCTTT. Its protein is CASSLLGGQGIANTEAFF. The chain is built from TRBV4-1 and TRBJ1-1; 9 bases line up with TRBD1. In germline, CDR1 is MGHRA, CDR2 YSYEKL. Trimming at V came to 4 bases and at J to 1 base, leaving 13 bases not matched to a gene. This CDR3 region has 18 residues.

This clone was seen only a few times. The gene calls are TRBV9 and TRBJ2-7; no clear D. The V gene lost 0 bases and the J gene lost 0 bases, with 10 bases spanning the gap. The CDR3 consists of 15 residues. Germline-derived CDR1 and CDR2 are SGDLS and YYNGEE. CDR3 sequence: CASSVGGTFSYEQYF. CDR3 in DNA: TGTGCCAGCAGCGTAGGAGGAACTTTCTCCTACGAGCAGTACTTC.

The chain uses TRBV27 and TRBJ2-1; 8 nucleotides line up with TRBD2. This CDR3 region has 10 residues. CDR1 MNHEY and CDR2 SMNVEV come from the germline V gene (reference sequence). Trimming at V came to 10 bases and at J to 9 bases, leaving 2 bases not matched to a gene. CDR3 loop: CATGRGEQFF. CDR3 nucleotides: TGTGCCACCGGGAGGGGTGAGCAGTTCTTC.

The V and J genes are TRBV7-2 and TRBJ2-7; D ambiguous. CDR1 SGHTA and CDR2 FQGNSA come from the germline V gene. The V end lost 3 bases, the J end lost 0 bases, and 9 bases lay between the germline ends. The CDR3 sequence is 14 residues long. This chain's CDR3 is CASSFFRASYEQYF. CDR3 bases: TGTGCCAGCAGCTTTTTCCGGGCCTCCTACGAGCAGTACTTC.

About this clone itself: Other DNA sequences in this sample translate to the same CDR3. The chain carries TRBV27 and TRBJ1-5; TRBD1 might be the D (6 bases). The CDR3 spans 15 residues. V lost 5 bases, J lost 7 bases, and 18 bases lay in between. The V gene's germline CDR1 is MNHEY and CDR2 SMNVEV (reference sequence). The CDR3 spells CASSPGGGGGQPQHF. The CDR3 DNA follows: TGTGCCAGCAGTCCCGGTGGGGGCGGCGGGCAGCCCCAGCATTTT.

The CDR3 DNA reads as TGTGCCAGTAGTATTTGGGGTCATGAGCAGTTCTTC. Residues: CASSIWGHEQFF. The V and J genes are TRBV19 and TRBJ2-1; D gene unclear. Germline-derived CDR1 and CDR2 are LNHDA and SQIVND (reference sequence). Trimming removed 3 bases at V and 8 bases at J, with 8 bases between. The CDR3 is made up of 12 amino acids.

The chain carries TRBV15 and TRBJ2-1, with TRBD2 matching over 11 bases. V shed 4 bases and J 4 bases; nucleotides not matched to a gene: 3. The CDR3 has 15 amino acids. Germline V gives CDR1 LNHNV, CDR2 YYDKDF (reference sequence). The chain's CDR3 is CATSKTSGGYNEQFF. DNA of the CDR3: TGTGCCACCAGCAAAACTAGCGGGGGTTACAATGAGCAGTTCTTC.

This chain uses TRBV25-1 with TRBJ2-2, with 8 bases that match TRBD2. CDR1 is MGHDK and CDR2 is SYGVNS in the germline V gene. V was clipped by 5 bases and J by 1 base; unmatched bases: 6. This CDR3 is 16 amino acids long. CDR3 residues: CASSKLAEGNTGELFF. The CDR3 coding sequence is TGTGCCAGCAGTAAACTAGCGGAGGGGAACACCGGGGAGCTGTTTTTT.

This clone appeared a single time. CDR3 nucleotide sequence: TGTGCCAGCAGCTTGGTGCCAGGGGGCCGTTACAATGAGCAGTTCTTC. Its protein is CASSLVPGGRYNEQFF. V and J are TRBV5-6 and TRBJ2-1, with TRBD1 matching 8 bases. The CDR3 has 16 residues. In germline, CDR1 is SGHDT, CDR2 YYEEEE. Trimming took 0 bases from V and 4 from J; bases not matched to a gene: 6.

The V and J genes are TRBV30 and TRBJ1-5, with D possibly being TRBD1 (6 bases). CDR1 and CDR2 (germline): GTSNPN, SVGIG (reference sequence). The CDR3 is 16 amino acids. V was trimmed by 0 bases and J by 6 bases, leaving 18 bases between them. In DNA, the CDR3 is TGTGCCTGGAGTGTAACAGCAGGGGAGGATTCTCAGCCCCAGCATTTT. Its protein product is CAWSVTAGEDSQPQHF. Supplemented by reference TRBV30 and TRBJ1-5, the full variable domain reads SQTIHQWPATLVQPVGSPLSLECTVEGTSNPNLYWYRQAAGRGLQLLFYSVGIGQISSEVPQNLSASRPQDRQFILSSKKLLLSDSGFYLCAWSVTAGEDSQPQHFGDGTRLSIL.

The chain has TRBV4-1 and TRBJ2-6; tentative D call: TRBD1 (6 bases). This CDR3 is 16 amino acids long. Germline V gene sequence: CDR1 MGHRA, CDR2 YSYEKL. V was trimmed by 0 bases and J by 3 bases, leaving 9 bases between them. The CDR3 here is CASSQDRGNGANVLTF. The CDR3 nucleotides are TGCGCCAGCAGCCAAGATAGGGGGAATGGGGCCAACGTCCTGACTTTC.

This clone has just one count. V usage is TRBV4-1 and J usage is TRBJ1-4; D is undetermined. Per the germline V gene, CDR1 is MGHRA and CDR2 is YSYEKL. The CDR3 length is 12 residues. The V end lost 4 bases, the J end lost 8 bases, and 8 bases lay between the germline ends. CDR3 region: CASSLNREKLFF. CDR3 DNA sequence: TGCGCCAGCAGCCTCAACCGGGAAAAACTGTTTTTT.

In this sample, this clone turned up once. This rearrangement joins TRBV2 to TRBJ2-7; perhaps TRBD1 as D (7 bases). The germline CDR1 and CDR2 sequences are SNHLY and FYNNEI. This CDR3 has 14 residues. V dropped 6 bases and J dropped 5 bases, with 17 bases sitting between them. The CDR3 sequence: CASRTSGGGDEQYF. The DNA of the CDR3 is TGTGCCAGCAGGACCTCAGGGGGAGGAGACGAGCAGTACTTC. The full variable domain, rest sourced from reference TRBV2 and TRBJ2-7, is EPEVTQTPSHQVTQMGQEVILRCVPISNHLYFYWYRQILGQKVEFLVSFYNNEISEKSEIFDDQFSVERPDGSNFTLKIRSTKLEDSAMYFCASRTSGGGDEQYFGPGTRLTVT.

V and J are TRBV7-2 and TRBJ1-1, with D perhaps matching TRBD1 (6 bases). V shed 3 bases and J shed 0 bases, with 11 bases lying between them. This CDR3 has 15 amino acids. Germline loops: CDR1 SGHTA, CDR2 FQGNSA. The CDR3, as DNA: TGTGCCAGCAGCTTTATCGGACAGTTGAACACTGAAGCTTTCTTT. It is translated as CASSFIGQLNTEAFF.

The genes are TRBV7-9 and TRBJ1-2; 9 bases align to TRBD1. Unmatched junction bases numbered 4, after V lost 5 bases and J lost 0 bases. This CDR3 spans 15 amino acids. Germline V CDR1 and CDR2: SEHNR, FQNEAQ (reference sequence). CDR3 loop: CASSGTGTANYGYTF. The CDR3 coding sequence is TGTGCCAGCAGCGGGACAGGGACGGCTAACTATGGCTACACCTTC.

The CDR3 loop is CASRTGPNEQFF. The CDR3 coding sequence is TGTGCCAGCAGGACAGGCCCTAATGAGCAGTTCTTC. The V gene is TRBV7-9, the J gene TRBJ2-1; D is possibly TRBD1 (6 bases). The CDR3 sequence is 12 residues long. Trimming took off 6 bases at V and 7 bases at J, with 10 bases between the two ends. Germline CDR1 SEHNR, CDR2 FQNEAQ (reference sequence).

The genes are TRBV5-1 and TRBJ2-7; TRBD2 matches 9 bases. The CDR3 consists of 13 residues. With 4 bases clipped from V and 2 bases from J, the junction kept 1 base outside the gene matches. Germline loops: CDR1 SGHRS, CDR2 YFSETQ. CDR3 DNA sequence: TGCGCCAGCAGCGTAGCGGGGGCCTACGAGCAGTACTTC. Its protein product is CASSVAGAYEQYF.

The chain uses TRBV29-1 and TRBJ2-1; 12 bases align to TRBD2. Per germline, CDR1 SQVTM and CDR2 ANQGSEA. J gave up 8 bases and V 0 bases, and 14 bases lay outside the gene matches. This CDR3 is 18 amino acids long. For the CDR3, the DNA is TGCAGCGTTGAAGAAGGGAGACTAGCGGGAGAGGTTGGGGATGAGCAGTTCTTC. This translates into CSVEEGRLAGEVGDEQFF.

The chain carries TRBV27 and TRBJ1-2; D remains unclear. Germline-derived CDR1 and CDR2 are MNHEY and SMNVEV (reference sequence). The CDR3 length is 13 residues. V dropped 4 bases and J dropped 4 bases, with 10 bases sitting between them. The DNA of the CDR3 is TGTGCCAGCAGTTCAGCACCTTCCTATGGCTACACCTTC. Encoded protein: CASSSAPSYGYTF.

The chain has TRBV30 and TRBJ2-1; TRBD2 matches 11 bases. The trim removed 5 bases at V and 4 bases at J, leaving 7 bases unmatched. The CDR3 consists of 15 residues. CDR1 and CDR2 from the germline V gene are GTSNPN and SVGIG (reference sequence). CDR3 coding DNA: TGTGCCTGGGACGGGACTAGCGGTATATACAATGAGCAGTTCTTC. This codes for CAWDGTSGIYNEQFF. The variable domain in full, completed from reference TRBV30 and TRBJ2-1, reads SQTIHQWPATLVQPVGSPLSLECTVEGTSNPNLYWYRQAAGRGLQLLFYSVGIGQISSEVPQNLSASRPQDRQFILSSKKLLLSDSGFYLCAWDGTSGIYNEQFFGPGTRLTVL.

CDR3 bases: TGTGCCAGCAACGTAGCGGGGGGGGGCCACGAGCAGTACTTC. Translated, it gives CASNVAGGGHEQYF. The chain couples TRBV27 to TRBJ2-7, with 11 bases lining up with TRBD2. Germline CDR1 is MNHEY and CDR2 is SMNVEV (reference sequence). Losses at the gene ends were 7 bases for V and 5 bases for J; bases not matched to a gene: 7. The CDR3 extends over 14 amino acids.